Each of the 22 T cell receptor beta chains below was sequenced from the same sample in a study of shared clonotypes between healthy human individuals. The protocol was immunoSEQ multiplex PCR, while the TCRdb copy is restricted to in-frame clones and leaves out a portion. This repertoire shows some 2.1 million clones, 93% found once; its top ten account for approximately 1.6%. CD8 cells regarded as naive lacked CD45RO, were positively chosen for CCR7, and omitted terminally differentiated effector memory CD45RA+ cells. The sequenced sample consisted of naive CD8+ T cells from PBMCs. These receptors all come from a man between 18 and 35 years old in good health. Some clones in this sample may be carry-over from other donors' samples.

V is TRBV11-2 and J is TRBJ2-7; 8 bases line up with TRBD2. Trimming took 5 bases from V and 4 from J; bases not matched to a gene: 7. The CDR3 contains 14 residues. CDR1 and CDR2 from the germline V gene are SGHAT and FQNNGV. The CDR3 DNA is TGTGCCAGCAGCCGATCAGCGGGAGAGTACGAGCAGTACTTC. As protein: CASSRSAGEYEQYF.

The chain combines TRBV15 with TRBJ2-1; 13 bases are a match to TRBD2. The CDR3 totals 15 residues. The V gene end was trimmed by 5 bases and the J gene end by 6 bases; junction bases not matched to a gene: 4. Per the germline V gene, CDR1 is LNHNV and CDR2 is YYDKDF (reference sequence). CDR3 amino acids: CATSRTSGRGNEQFF. The CDR3, as DNA: TGTGCCACCAGCCGGACTAGCGGGAGAGGCAATGAGCAGTTCTTC.

The genes are TRBV7-9 and TRBJ2-2; no firm D call. Germline V gene data show CDR1 as SEHNR and CDR2 as FQNEAQ (reference sequence). Trimming took off 4 bases at V and 0 bases at J, with 9 bases between the two ends. The CDR3 spans 15 residues. In DNA form, the CDR3 reads TGTGCCAGCAGCTCCGGCCTAACGAACACCGGGGAGCTGTTTTTT. The encoded protein is CASSSGLTNTGELFF.

The rearrangement links TRBV7-9 to TRBJ1-1, with D possibly TRBD1 on 5 matching bases. Trimming pared 8 bases from V and 6 bases from J, leaving 13 bases between. This CDR3 region has 12 residues. Germline V gene sequence: CDR1 SEHNR, CDR2 FQNEAQ (reference sequence). CDR3 in DNA: TGTGCCAGCCGGAGGGGCAAAGCTGAAGCTTTCTTT. It is translated as CASRRGKAEAFF.

As concerns this clone: The same CDR3 is also encoded by other DNA sequences in this sample. The chain couples TRBV27 to TRBJ2-5; 11 bases line up with TRBD2. The CDR3 is 16 residues long. Per germline, CDR1 MNHEY and CDR2 SMNVEV (reference sequence). V dropped 2 bases and J dropped 1; count of bases not matched to a gene: 3. For the CDR3, the DNA is TGTGCCAGCAGTTTACTCGGGACTAGCGGCCAAGAGACCCAGTACTTC. It codes for CASSLLGTSGQETQYF.

The J gene is TRBJ1-5, the V gene TRBV21-1. TRBV21-1 is annotated as a pseudogene. CDR3 length: 15 residues. In DNA form, the CDR3 reads TGTGCCAGCAGCGGAGGGGCTCCCAAGAATCAGCCCCAGCATTTT. This gives the protein CASSGGAPKNQPQHF.

This clone was recorded only once. The rearrangement links TRBV15 to TRBJ2-4; 8 bases line up with TRBD2. Trimming cost V 3 bases and J 3 bases; bases outside gene matches: 10. From germline, CDR1 is LNHNV and CDR2 YYDKDF (reference sequence). The CDR3 totals 17 residues. The CDR3 sequence: CATSRGLLAAVKNIQYF. The CDR3 region has the DNA TGTGCCACCAGCAGGGGCCTACTAGCGGCTGTCAAAAACATTCAGTACTTC.

As to this clone: The sample has other DNA sequences that encode this CDR3 too. The J gene is TRBJ2-2, the V gene TRBV27; no clear D gene. Trimming pared 5 bases from V and 6 bases from J, leaving 7 bases between. The CDR3 sequence is 12 residues long. Germline V CDR1 and CDR2: MNHEY, SMNVEV (reference sequence). CDR3 in amino acids: CASSPRAGELFF. Here the CDR3 DNA reads TGTGCCAGCAGTCCCCGAGCCGGGGAGCTGTTTTTT.

The chain couples TRBV27 to TRBJ2-5; D is unclear. CDR3 length equals 15 residues. V was shortened by 4 bases and J by 5 bases, with 17 bases between the two germline ends. The germline V gene encodes CDR1 MNHEY and CDR2 SMNVEV (reference sequence). This CDR3 reads CASSSRPAGWETQYF. The DNA for the CDR3 is TGTGCCAGCAGTTCCCGCCCGGCAGGCTGGGAGACCCAGTACTTC.

This chain joins TRBV7-2 and TRBJ2-1; unclear D gene. The germline gives CDR1 SGHTA, CDR2 FQGNSA. With 5 bases removed from V and 0 bases from J, the gap between germline ends came to 14 bases. The CDR3 has 16 amino acids. This chain's CDR3 is CASSPTWGYSYNEQFF. The CDR3 DNA reads TGTGCCAGCAGCCCTACCTGGGGTTACTCCTACAATGAGCAGTTCTTC.

V and J are TRBV9 and TRBJ2-7; possible D gene TRBD2, 5 bases. Germline CDR1 is SGDLS and CDR2 is YYNGEE. Trimming removed 0 bases from V and 1 base from J, with 11 bases in between. The CDR3 is 15 residues long. The CDR3 spells CASSVGGERSYEQYF. The CDR3, as DNA: TGTGCCAGCAGCGTAGGTGGGGAGAGATCCTACGAGCAGTACTTC.

This clone was detected a few times. CDR3 amino acids: CASLFGGYTF. CDR3 coding DNA: TGTGCCAGCTTATTCGGGGGCTACACCTTC. The rearrangement joins TRBV2 to TRBJ1-2; D is undetermined. The ends were cut back, 8 bases at V and 8 bases at J, with 9 bases in the middle. Germline V gene sequence: CDR1 SNHLY, CDR2 FYNNEI. The CDR3 sequence is 10 residues long.

The rearrangement links TRBV27 to TRBJ2-4; weak D call: TRBD1 (5 bases). In germline, CDR1 is MNHEY, CDR2 SMNVEV (reference sequence). The V and J ends lost 3 bases and 5 bases respectively, with 8 bases between them. The CDR3 contains 13 residues. The CDR3 sequence is CASSFGAQNIQYF. CDR3 DNA: TGTGCCAGCAGTTTTGGGGCCCAAAACATTCAGTACTTC.

The V gene is TRBV5-1, the J gene TRBJ1-3; D call uncertain. V shed 6 bases and J shed 3 bases, with 4 bases lying between them. This CDR3 has 11 amino acids. The germline V gene encodes CDR1 SGHRS and CDR2 YFSETQ. DNA of the CDR3: TGCGCCAGCATTGGTGGAAACACCATATATTTT. Translated: CASIGGNTIYF.

The sample holds many counts of this clone. It may be a read error: a sequence one base away is much more abundant. The same CDR3 is also encoded by other DNA sequences in this sample. CDR3 DNA: TGTGCCAGCAGCGTAGGGGGGAGCACTGAAGCTTTCTTT. This gives the protein CASSVGGSTEAFF. J is TRBJ1-1 and V is TRBV9, with a possible D match to TRBD1 (5 bases). Trimming shortened V by 0 bases and J by 4 bases, and 7 bases separated the two germline ends. The length of the CDR3 is 13 residues. Germline values: CDR1 SGDLS, CDR2 YYNGEE.

The rearrangement links TRBV7-9 to TRBJ2-5, with D uncertain. The CDR3 is made up of 14 amino acids. The V end lost 4 bases, the J end lost 4 bases, and 13 bases lay between the germline ends. CDR1 and CDR2 (germline): SEHNR, FQNEAQ (reference sequence). CDR3 nucleotides: TGTGCCAGCAGCTACCCCTTTCTTAGAGAGACCCAGTACTTC. Encoded protein: CASSYPFLRETQYF.

The chain links TRBV2 to TRBJ2-6; 7 bases are a match to TRBD2. J lost 2 bases, V lost 6 bases, and 4 bases had no gene match. The CDR3 consists of 15 residues. The V gene's germline CDR1 is SNHLY and CDR2 FYNNEI. DNA for the CDR3: TGTGCCAGCAGAGAGCGGGGTGCTGGGGCCAACGTCCTGACTTTC. Its protein product is CASRERGAGANVLTF.

The V and J genes are TRBV28 and TRBJ1-1; no clear D. The CDR3 runs to 15 residues. The germline V and J ends were trimmed by 0 bases and 0 bases, with 8 bases remaining between them. Germline lookup yields CDR1 MDHEN and CDR2 SYDVKM. The CDR3 is CASSLWGRMNTEAFF. The CDR3 coding sequence is TGTGCCAGCAGTTTATGGGGCAGGATGAACACTGAAGCTTTCTTT.

The V and J genes are TRBV5-6 and TRBJ2-7; 7 bases are a match to TRBD1. The junction had 11 bases not matched to a gene; V was cut back by 4 bases and J by 1 base. CDR3 length equals 16 residues. Germline V lookup: CDR1 SGHDT, CDR2 YYEEEE. The CDR3 DNA is TGTGCCAGCAGCACCCGGGACAGCGCCGTTTCCTACGAGCAGTACTTC. This translates into CASSTRDSAVSYEQYF.

The V call is TRBV27, the J call TRBJ2-7, with D perhaps matching TRBD2 (5 bases). Germline-derived CDR1 and CDR2 are MNHEY and SMNVEV (reference sequence). This CDR3 contains 16 residues. V was pared by 6 bases and J by 2 bases, with 20 bases between. Written as DNA, the CDR3 is TGTGCCAGCAGCTTGAGCCATCGCGGAGGACCCTACGAGCAGTACTTC. Encoded protein: CASSLSHRGGPYEQYF.

The V and J genes are TRBV6-5 and TRBJ2-5; tentatively, D is TRBD2 (5 bases). The germline V gene has CDR1 MNHEY and CDR2 SVGAGI. The CDR3 has 15 amino acids. The V and J ends lost 7 bases and 4 bases respectively, with 19 bases between them. CDR3 protein: CASTQLVGERETQYF. The CDR3 region has the DNA TGTGCCAGCACCCAGTTGGTTGGGGAGAGAGAGACCCAGTACTTC.

The chain combines TRBV29-1 with TRBJ2-5; 11 bases fit TRBD2. This CDR3 comprises 16 residues. V lost 3 bases and J lost 4; bases outside the gene matches: 10. CDR1 is SQVTM, CDR2 ANQGSEA, per germline. The CDR3 here is CSVDKLGLAVPETQYF. The CDR3, as DNA: TGCAGCGTTGATAAACTGGGACTAGCGGTCCCAGAGACCCAGTACTTC.